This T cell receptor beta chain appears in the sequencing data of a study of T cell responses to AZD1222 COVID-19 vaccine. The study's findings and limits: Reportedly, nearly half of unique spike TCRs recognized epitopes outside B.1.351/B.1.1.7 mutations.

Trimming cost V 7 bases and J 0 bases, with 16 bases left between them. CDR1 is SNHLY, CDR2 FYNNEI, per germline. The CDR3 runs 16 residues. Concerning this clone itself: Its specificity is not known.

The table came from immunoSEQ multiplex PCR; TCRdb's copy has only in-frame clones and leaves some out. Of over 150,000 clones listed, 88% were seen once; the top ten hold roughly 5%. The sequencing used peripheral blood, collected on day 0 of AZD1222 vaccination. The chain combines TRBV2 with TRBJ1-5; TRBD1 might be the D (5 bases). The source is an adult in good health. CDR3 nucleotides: TGTGCCAGCAAGGCAGACAGCCAGTTTAGCAATCAGCCCCAGCATTTT. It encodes CASKADSQFSNQPQHF. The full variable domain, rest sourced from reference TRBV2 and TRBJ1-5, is EPEVTQTPSHQVTQMGQEVILRCVPISNHLYFYWYRQILGQKVEFLVSFYNNEISEKSEIFDDQFSVERPDGSNFTLKIRSTKLEDSAMYFCASKADSQFSNQPQHFGDGTRLSIL.